This T cell receptor beta chain is from a study of early stage breast cancer tumors. On this clone: Its antigen is unidentified.

CDR3 length: 19 amino acids. Study findings and constraints: Comparing each tissue with blood distinguished tumor from normal in about 85% of the 16 patients. Commonly generated sequences made up most enriched TCRB sequences shared between patients. Compared with adjacent normal breast tissue, tumors showed around 2.7-fold greater T cell density and higher clonality.

Blood replicates held 0.5 ug DNA, tumor or normal breast approximately 1.5 ug, two each. Method: immunoSEQ multiplex PCR; TCRdb's copy keeps in-frame clones and lacks some. Of around 53,000 clones listed, over 80% were seen once; the top ten hold about 5%. The gene calls are TRBV1 and TRBJ2-1; the listed D gene, TRBD2, was not tested against the DNA. TRBV1 is a recognized pseudogene. The sequenced material came from blood. The TCR was taken from an older person with breast cancer. The CDR3 sequence is CTSSLPKGVRESSYNEQFF. CDR3 DNA sequence: TGCACCAGCAGCCTCCCGAAGGGGGTGCGGGAGAGCTCCTACAATGAGCAGTTCTTC.